What follows are 31 T cell receptor beta chains derived from one specimen sequenced in a study of blood T cells in healthy people across ages. Together with a sample-barcoded 5' primer, a J-beta primer mix was included in a second PCR lasting about 7 to 11 cycles. TCRdb independently ran MiXCR on the 5' RACE reads; one entry per CDR3 protein. The profile shows 600,000 to 850,000 distinct CDR3 sequences, 43% of them singletons. Specimen: blood. The receptors come from a woman aged 55-69 years in good health.

The gene calls are TRBV29-1 and TRBJ2-3; D uncertain. CDR1 SQVTM and CDR2 ANQGSEA come from the germline V gene. With 4 bases removed from V and 0 bases from J, the gap between germline ends came to 2 bases. The CDR3 length is 11 residues. CDR3 sequence reads: CSVGSTDTQYF. The CDR3 region has the DNA TGCAGCGTTGGGAGCACAGATACGCAGTATTTT.

This sequence joins TRBV3-1 and TRBJ2-4; D remains unclear. The J call is doubtful: the DNA matches TRBJ2-7 better. Germline values: CDR1 LGHDT, CDR2 YNNKEL (reference sequence). This CDR3 is built from 15 residues. The CDR3 reads CASSPLTTSPYEQYF. In nucleotides, the CDR3 is TGTGCCAGCAGCCCCTTAACAACGAGCCCCTACGAGCAGTACTTC.

This clonotype was counted between two and nine times. This sequence joins TRBV29-1 and TRBJ1-2; 7 bases align to TRBD1. Germline V gene sequence: CDR1 SQVTM, CDR2 ANQGSEA. With V trimmed by 3 bases and J by 6 bases, 13 bases remained unmatched. The CDR3 extends over 15 amino acids. This chain's CDR3 is CSVDFAGQAEDGYTF. As DNA, the CDR3 is TGCAGCGTTGACTTCGCTGGACAGGCGGAAGATGGCTACACCTTC. The whole variable domain, filled in from reference TRBV29-1 and TRBJ1-2, reads SAVISQKPSRDICQRGTSLTIQCQVDSQVTMMFWYRQQPGQSLTLIATANQGSEATYESGFVIDKFPISRPNLTFSTLTVSNMSPEDSSIYLCSVDFAGQAEDGYTFGSGTRLTVV.

The CDR3 DNA is TGTGCCAGCAGTCTCCAAGGTGACTTCCACAATGAGCAGTTCTTC. Amino acid sequence: CASSLQGDFHNEQFF. The chain carries TRBV28 and TRBJ2-1; no definite D call. Germline V CDR1 and CDR2: MDHEN, SYDVKM. CDR3 length equals 15 residues. Trimming removed 5 bases at V and 5 bases at J, with 16 bases between.

V gene TRBV12-3 or TRBV12-4 combines with J gene TRBJ2-7; D is uncertain. The germline V and J ends were trimmed by 8 bases and 3 bases, with 11 bases remaining between them. The CDR3 sequence is 12 residues long. The CDR3 sequence: CASGVIGYEQYF. The CDR3 coding sequence is TGTGCCAGCGGGGTTATCGGCTACGAGCAGTACTTC.

The chain joins TRBV2 to TRBJ1-2; perhaps TRBD1 as D (5 bases). The CDR3 loop spans 14 amino acids. V was clipped by 3 bases and J by 4 bases, with 12 bases between them. CDR1 is SNHLY and CDR2 is FYNNEI in the germline V gene. For the CDR3, the DNA is TGTGCCAGCAGTGAGCGCAGGGCTGTCTATGGCTACACCTTC. Its translation is CASSERRAVYGYTF.

This clonotype was recorded a few times. The chain couples TRBV10-1 to TRBJ2-1, with 8 bases identical to TRBD2. The CDR3 totals 15 residues. V lost 3 bases and J lost 4; bases outside the gene matches: 5. Germline CDR1 is WNHNN and CDR2 is SYGVQD (reference sequence). The CDR3 region has the DNA TGCGCCAGCAGTGAATCCAGCGGGGGTTACAATGAGCAGTTCTTC. It specifies CASSESSGGYNEQFF.

As DNA, the CDR3 is TGCAGCGTTGTTCCAGGGACCGACACCGGGGAGCTGTTTTTT. This sequence encodes CSVVPGTDTGELFF. This chain connects TRBV29-1 to TRBJ2-2; the D gene could be TRBD1 or TRBD2 (5 bases each). Germline assignment: CDR1 SQVTM and CDR2 ANQGSEA. V was trimmed by 4 bases and J by 3 bases, leaving 12 bases between them. The CDR3 runs to 14 residues.

V is TRBV20-1 and J is TRBJ1-5; 7 bases map to TRBD1. The CDR3 runs 17 residues. Germline-derived CDR1 and CDR2 are DFQATT and SNEGSKA (reference sequence). The junction had 12 bases not matched to a gene; V was cut back by 0 bases and J by 4 bases. As DNA, the CDR3 is TGCAGTGCTAGAGATTGGGCCCCAGGGGGGAGGAATCAGCCCCAGCATTTT. Translated, it gives CSARDWAPGGRNQPQHF.

The chain employs TRBV20-1 and TRBJ2-3; tentative D call: TRBD2 (6 bases). Germline V gene data show CDR1 as DFQATT and CDR2 as SNEGSKA (reference sequence). V was pared by 2 bases and J by 7 bases, with 13 bases between. The CDR3 contains 13 residues. The CDR3 sequence is CSARTGLSNTQYF. The CDR3 DNA sequence: TGCAGTGCTAGAACAGGACTAAGTAATACGCAGTATTTT.

A note on this clonotype: Being one base from a much bigger clone, this may be a read error. V is TRBV29-1 and J is TRBJ2-3, with 11 bases that match TRBD2. Germline CDR1 SQVTM, CDR2 ANQGSEA. The CDR3 contains 15 residues. This CDR3 is CNVRTSGRKGDTQYF. DNA for the CDR3: TGCAACGTTCGCACTAGCGGGAGAAAGGGAGATACGCAGTATTTT.

The chain carries TRBV7-9 and TRBJ2-5, with D hard to call. Looked up from germline, CDR1 is SEHNR and CDR2 is FQNEAQ (reference sequence). This CDR3 is built from 16 residues. V gave up 3 bases and J gave up 11 bases, with 25 bases separating them. The CDR3 nucleotides are TGTGCCAGCAGCTTTAGAACAACGCCCGGGCACAATGAGCAGTACTTC. It yields the protein CASSFRTTPGHNEQYF.

This clonotype was picked up a small number of times. V and J are TRBV6-6 and TRBJ2-5; either TRBD1 or TRBD2 may supply D (7 bases each). Trimming cost V 2 bases and J 4 bases, with 14 bases left between them. The CDR3 consists of 15 residues. The V gene's germline CDR1 is MNHNY and CDR2 SVGAGI (reference sequence). This chain's CDR3 is CASSYPDREGETQYF. The CDR3 nucleotides are TGTGCCAGCAGTTACCCCGACAGGGAGGGAGAGACCCAGTACTTC.

In its sample, this clonotype was seen a few times. V is TRBV5-1 and J is TRBJ1-1; TRBD1 aligns across 9 bases. The J segment lost 4 bases and the V segment lost 3 bases, leaving 4 bases of the junction unmatched. Germline V gene sequence: CDR1 SGHRS, CDR2 YFSETQ. The CDR3 spans 14 residues. CDR3 sequence: CASSSKTGGTEAFF. As DNA, the CDR3 is TGCGCCAGCAGCTCGAAGACAGGGGGCACTGAAGCTTTCTTT. Complete variable domain (other parts from reference TRBV5-1 and TRBJ1-1): KAGVTQTPRYLIKTRGQQVTLSCSPISGHRSVSWYQQTPGQGLQFLFEYFSETQRNKGNFPGRFSGRQFSNSRSEMNVSTLELGDSALYLCASSSKTGGTEAFFGQGTRLTVV.

This clonotype was seen a few times. J is TRBJ2-3 and V is TRBV6-5, with D possibly being TRBD1 (6 bases). This CDR3 is 13 amino acids long. CDR1 and CDR2 (germline): MNHEY, SVGAGI. V gave up 5 bases and J gave up 4 bases, with 10 bases separating them. Here the CDR3 DNA reads TGTGCCAGCAGTGCCCCAGGGGCAGATACGCAGTATTTT. It specifies CASSAPGADTQYF.

This clonotype has only one observation. Here the CDR3 reads CASSQRVTGYEQYF. As DNA, the CDR3 is TGCGCCAGCAGCCAAAGAGTAACGGGGTACGAGCAGTACTTC. This chain connects TRBV4-1 to TRBJ2-7; D might be TRBD2 (5 bases). V was clipped by 2 bases and J by 4 bases, with 12 bases between them. Germline-derived CDR1 and CDR2 are MGHRA and YSYEKL. The CDR3 runs 14 residues.

V usage is TRBV12-3 or TRBV12-4 and J usage is TRBJ2-7, with D possibly matching TRBD1 (6 bases). The V end lost 6 bases, the J end lost 1 base, and 16 bases lay between the germline ends. The CDR3 is made up of 15 amino acids. CDR3 in amino acids: CASSPGQLGSYEQYF. The CDR3 DNA is TGTGCCAGCAGCCCCGGACAGCTTGGATCCTACGAGCAGTACTTC.

There are a few counts of this clonotype. The V gene is TRBV20-1, the J gene TRBJ2-5, with 13 bases identical to TRBD2. CDR1 is DFQATT, CDR2 SNEGSKA, per germline (reference sequence). V trimming: 6 bases; J trimming: 5 bases; junction bases outside the gene matches: 6. The CDR3 spans 14 residues. CDR3 region: CSATSGGAGETQYF. CDR3 bases: TGCAGTGCAACTAGCGGGGGGGCTGGGGAGACCCAGTACTTC.

This clonotype was seen a few times. J is TRBJ2-7 and V is TRBV28; tentative D call: TRBD2 (7 bases). The CDR3 loop spans 14 amino acids. Looked up from germline, CDR1 is MDHEN and CDR2 is SYDVKM. Trimming shortened V by 4 bases and J by 7 bases, and 17 bases separated the two germline ends. The CDR3 spells CASSSTGTIDEQYF. The CDR3 nucleotides read TGTGCCAGCAGTTCTACAGGGACTATTGATGAGCAGTACTTC.

The genes are TRBV10-3 and TRBJ1-1; 7 bases match TRBD1. Unmatched junction bases numbered 8, after V lost 3 bases and J lost 4 bases. Germline values: CDR1 ENHRY, CDR2 SYGVKD. The CDR3 runs 15 residues. The CDR3 DNA sequence: TGTGCCATCAGTGAATCCAGGGGGAAGGCCACTGAAGCTTTCTTT. Translating gives CAISESRGKATEAFF.

Worth noting for this clonotype: It may be a read error: a sequence one base away is much more abundant. The rearrangement joins TRBV7-3 to TRBJ2-7, with TRBD2 identical over 11 bases. There are 15 residues in the CDR3. Germline-derived CDR1 and CDR2 are SGHTA and FQGTGA. V shed 3 bases and J 7 bases; nucleotides not matched to a gene: 8. The CDR3 here is CASSFSGGAGNEQYF. CDR3 DNA: TGTGCCAGCAGCTTTAGCGGGGGGGCGGGGAATGAGCAGTACTTC.

This clonotype was counted only a few times. The chain uses TRBV5-1 and TRBJ2-3; TRBD1 agrees at 7 bases. V was clipped by 1 base and J by 3 bases; unmatched bases: 8. CDR1 and CDR2 from the germline V gene are SGHRS and YFSETQ. The CDR3 loop spans 16 amino acids. The CDR3 protein is CASSLRPGQVTDTQYF. The CDR3 bases are TGCGCCAGCAGCTTGAGGCCTGGACAGGTAACAGATACGCAGTATTTT. The whole variable domain, filled in from reference TRBV5-1 and TRBJ2-3, reads KAGVTQTPRYLIKTRGQQVTLSCSPISGHRSVSWYQQTPGQGLQFLFEYFSETQRNKGNFPGRFSGRQFSNSRSEMNVSTLELGDSALYLCASSLRPGQVTDTQYFGPGTRLTVL.

The CDR3 bases are TGTGCCAGCAGTTTACGGGGTGAGGGGGAGACCCAGTACTTC. This codes for CASSLRGEGETQYF. The chain is built from TRBV12-3 or TRBV12-4 and TRBJ2-5, with D perhaps given as TRBD1 or TRBD2 (5 bases each). This CDR3 region has 14 residues. Trimming stripped 2 bases from V and 5 bases from J, with 12 bases between.

There are a few counts of this clonotype. The chain employs TRBV6-2 or TRBV6-3 and TRBJ1-1; TRBD1 aligns across 8 bases. Germline V CDR1 and CDR2: MNHEY, SVGEGT. CDR3 length: 13 residues. Germline trimming cut 5 bases from V and 4 bases from J; bases unmatched to any gene: 3. As DNA, the CDR3 is TGTGCCAGCAGTCCCCAGGGGGCCACTGAAGCTTTCTTT. Translation gives CASSPQGATEAFF.

This clonotype was observed a handful of times. The chain joins TRBV21-1 to TRBJ2-1; TRBD2 is the table's D call and was not checked against the DNA. TRBV21-1 is termed a pseudogene. CDR3 length: 16 residues. In DNA, the CDR3 is TGTGCCAGCAGCAAAGTTAACGGGGCCCCTTACAATGAGCAGTTCTTC. Its protein is CASSKVNGAPYNEQFF.

The J gene is TRBJ1-2, the V gene TRBV6-5, with D tentatively TRBD1 (5 bases). The CDR3 runs 12 residues. V was trimmed by 8 bases and J by 4 bases, leaving 11 bases between them. Germline V gene lookup returns CDR1 MNHEY and CDR2 SVGAGI. CDR3 bases: TGTGCCAGCCATCACGGGGCCTATGGCTACACCTTC. It codes for CASHHGAYGYTF.

The chain combines TRBV4-3 with TRBJ2-1; 7 bases match TRBD1. Germline CDR1 LGHNA, CDR2 YSLEER. This CDR3 spans 14 amino acids. V lost 0 bases and J lost 11; bases outside the gene matches: 7. CDR3 DNA sequence: TGCGCCAGCAGCCAAGATGGACCGACAGGGCAGCAGTTCTTC. This sequence encodes CASSQDGPTGQQFF.

V usage is TRBV25-1 and J usage is TRBJ2-3; D remains unclear. Deletions cut 5 bases from V and 3 bases from J, with 6 bases between. The CDR3 extends over 12 amino acids. CDR1 is MGHDK, CDR2 SYGVNS, per germline. CDR3 in amino acids: CASSIHTDTQYF. The CDR3 DNA reads TGTGCCAGCAGTATCCATACAGATACGCAGTATTTT.

This clonotype has a handful of counts. The chain uses TRBV25-1 and TRBJ2-7; 8 nucleotides align to TRBD2. CDR1 MGHDK and CDR2 SYGVNS come from the germline V gene. There are 16 residues in the CDR3. J lost 4 bases, V lost 5 bases, and 13 bases had no gene match. CDR3 protein: CASSKSGSGDTYEQYF. DNA of the CDR3: TGTGCCAGCAGTAAAAGCGGGAGCGGGGACACTTACGAGCAGTACTTC.

The chain has TRBV20-1 and TRBJ2-6; 10 nucleotides line up with TRBD2. The CDR3 contains 15 residues. Germline V gene data show CDR1 as DFQATT and CDR2 as SNEGSKA (reference sequence). Trimming removed 6 bases from V and 8 bases from J; junction bases left unmatched: 10. This CDR3 reads CSASDTSGKTNVLTF. The CDR3, as DNA: TGCAGTGCGAGCGACACTAGCGGGAAGACCAACGTCCTGACTTTC.

This clonotype appeared many times. The chain couples TRBV29-1 to TRBJ2-7; TRBD2 aligns across 9 bases. J was trimmed by 6 bases and V by 7 bases; bases with no gene match: 22. CDR1 and CDR2 from the germline V gene are SQVTM and ANQGSEA. This CDR3 spans 17 amino acids. The CDR3 nucleotides read TGCAGCGCACAAGACAGGGACTCCAAAGCGGGAGGCCTCGAGCAGTACTTC. Protein product: CSAQDRDSKAGGLEQYF.